These T cell receptor beta chains were read from a single sample in a study of T-cell memory formation after mild COVID-19. In TCRdb, the 5' RACE reads were re-called with MiXCR into one record per CDR3 protein. The sample contains roughly 620,000 distinct CDR3 sequences, 15% to 20% of which appear only once. Sequencing input: PBMCs or a T cell subset sorted from them (not recorded which). These receptors were obtained from an adult woman who had mild COVID-19 (a few samples of this study predate the infection). Cell type and time point are not known. Both conserved end residues are part of each CDR3. The D gene is left open where the match is weak. Size tells how often a clone was seen (once, few, many) or the class of an expanded clone, and some rows leave it out.

J,D,V,size,DNA,CDR3
TRBJ2-5,NA,TRBV29-1,few,TGCAGCGTTGAAGAGCACAGGAGGGAGACCCAGTACTTC,CSVEEHRRETQYF
TRBJ1-6,NA,TRBV6-6,few,TGTGCCAGCAGTTACGGAATCAGGGTTGAGTCCTATAATTCACCCCTCCACTTT,CASSYGIRVESYNSPLHF
TRBJ1-3,NA,TRBV5-6,few,TGTGCCAGCAGCTTGGTGTCCCAAACTTACACGGTCTCTGGAAACACCATATATTTT,CASSLVSQTYTVSGNTIYF
TRBJ1-1,NA,TRBV18,few,TGTGCCAGCTCGACGGGTTTACAGAGCTCAAACACTGAAGCTTTCTTT,CASSTGLQSSNTEAFF
TRBJ2-2,NA,TRBV24-1,few,TGTGCCACCAGTGGACTGGGAGGTACCGGGGAGCTGTTTTTT,CATSGLGGTGELFF
TRBJ2-1,NA,TRBV6-4,NA,TGTGCCAGCAGTGACGAGCACTTAGGGGGATCTGAGCAGTTCTTC,CASSDEHLGGSEQFF
TRBJ2-3,TRBD2,TRBV4-1,NA,TGCGCCAGCAGCCTTCTAGCGGGGAGAACAGATACGCAGTATTTT,CASSLLAGRTDTQYF
TRBJ1-5,NA,TRBV4-1,few,TGCGCCAGCAGCCAAGCGGAATTTGATGGGGAAGGTCAGCCCCAGCATTTT,CASSQAEFDGEGQPQHF
TRBJ1-1,TRBD1,TRBV20-1,few,TGCAGTGCCGACCCAGGACAGGGATCAATGAACACTGAAGCTTTCTTT,CSADPGQGSMNTEAFF
TRBJ2-3,NA,TRBV7-8,NA,TGTGCCAGCAGCCCGTGGGCAGGGGCGGGTGATACGCAGTATTTT,CASSPWAGAGDTQYF
TRBJ1-1,NA,TRBV28,few,TGTGCCAGCATGGAGGGGGGGAACACTGAAGCTTTCTTT,CASMEGGNTEAFF
TRBJ1-6,NA,TRBV7-3,few,TGTGCCAGCAGCCTCGGGAGTAATTCACCCCTCCACTTT,CASSLGSNSPLHF
TRBJ1-2,NA,TRBV7-2,NA,TGTGCCAGCAGCTTAGCCTGGACGGATAACTATGGCTACACCTTC,CASSLAWTDNYGYTF
TRBJ2-5,TRBD2,TRBV7-8,many,TGTGCCAGCAGCTTAGATTTGAGTAGCGGGAGCGGAGAGACCCAGTACTTC,CASSLDLSSGSGETQYF
TRBJ2-3,TRBD2,TRBV7-8,many,TGTGCCAGCAGCCGCACCGGGACTAGGTACGCAGATACGCAGTATTTT,CASSRTGTRYADTQYF